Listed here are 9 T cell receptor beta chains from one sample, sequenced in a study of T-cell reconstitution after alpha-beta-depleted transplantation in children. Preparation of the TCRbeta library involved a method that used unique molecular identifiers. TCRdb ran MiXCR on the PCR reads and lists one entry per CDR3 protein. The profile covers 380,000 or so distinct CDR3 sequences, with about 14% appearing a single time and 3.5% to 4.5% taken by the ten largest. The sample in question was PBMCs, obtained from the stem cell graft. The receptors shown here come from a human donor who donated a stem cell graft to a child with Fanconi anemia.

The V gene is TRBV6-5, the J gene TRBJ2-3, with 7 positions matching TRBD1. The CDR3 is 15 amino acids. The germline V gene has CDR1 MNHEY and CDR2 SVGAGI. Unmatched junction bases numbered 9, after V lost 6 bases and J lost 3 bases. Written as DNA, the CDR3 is TGTGCCAGCAGCTACCGGGACAGTCCGACAGATACGCAGTATTTT. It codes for CASSYRDSPTDTQYF.

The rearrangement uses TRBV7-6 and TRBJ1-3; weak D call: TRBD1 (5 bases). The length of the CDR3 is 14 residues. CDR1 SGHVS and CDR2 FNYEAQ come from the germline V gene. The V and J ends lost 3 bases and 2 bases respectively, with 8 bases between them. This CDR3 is CASSFGTAGNTIYF. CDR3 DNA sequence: TGTGCCAGCAGCTTCGGGACTGCTGGAAACACCATATATTTT. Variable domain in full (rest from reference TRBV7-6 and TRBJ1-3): GAGVSQSPRYKVTKRGQDVALRCDPISGHVSLYWYRQALGQGPEFLTYFNYEAQQDKSGLPNDRFSAERPEGSISTLTIQRTEQRDSAMYRCASSFGTAGNTIYFGEGSWLTVV.

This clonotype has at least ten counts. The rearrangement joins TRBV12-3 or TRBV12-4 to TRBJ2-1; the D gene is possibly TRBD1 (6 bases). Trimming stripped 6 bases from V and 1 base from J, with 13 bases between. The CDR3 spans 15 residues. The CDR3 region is CASRPTGNSYNEQFF. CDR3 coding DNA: TGTGCCAGCAGACCTACAGGGAATTCCTACAATGAGCAGTTCTTC.

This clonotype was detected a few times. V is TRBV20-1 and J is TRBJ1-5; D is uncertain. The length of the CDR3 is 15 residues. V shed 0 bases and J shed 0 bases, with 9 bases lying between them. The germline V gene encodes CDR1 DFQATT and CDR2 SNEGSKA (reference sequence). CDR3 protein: CSAREQAYSNQPQHF. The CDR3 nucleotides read TGCAGTGCTAGAGAGCAGGCCTATAGCAATCAGCCCCAGCATTTT.

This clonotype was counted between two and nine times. The CDR3 here is CASSLVGSFTGELFF. The CDR3, as DNA: TGTGCCAGCAGCTTAGTAGGGTCCTTCACCGGGGAGCTGTTTTTT. V and J are TRBV7-9 and TRBJ2-2; D is unclear. The germline V and J ends were trimmed by 1 base and 4 bases, with 10 bases remaining between them. Germline V gives CDR1 SEHNR, CDR2 FQNEAQ (reference sequence). This CDR3 region has 15 residues.

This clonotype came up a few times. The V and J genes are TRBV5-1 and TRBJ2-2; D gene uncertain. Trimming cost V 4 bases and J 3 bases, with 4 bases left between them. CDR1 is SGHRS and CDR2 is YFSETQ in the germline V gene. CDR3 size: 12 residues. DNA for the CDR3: TGCGCCAGCAGCGCCCACACCGGGGAGCTGTTTTTT. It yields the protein CASSAHTGELFF.

The chain's CDR3 is CASSFGSGGSLDYGYTF. The CDR3, as DNA: TGTGCCAGCAGTTTCGGGTCAGGGGGTTCCTTAGACTATGGCTACACCTTC. V and J are TRBV28 and TRBJ1-2; 7 bases agree with TRBD1. This CDR3 comprises 17 residues. The junction had 13 bases not matched to a gene; V was cut back by 3 bases and J by 3 bases. Germline loops: CDR1 MDHEN, CDR2 SYDVKM.

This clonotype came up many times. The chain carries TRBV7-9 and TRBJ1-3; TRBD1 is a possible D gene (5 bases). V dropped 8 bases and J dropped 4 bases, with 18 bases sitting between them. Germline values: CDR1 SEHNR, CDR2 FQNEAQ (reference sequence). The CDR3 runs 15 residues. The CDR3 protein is CASLPPFRVGNTIYF. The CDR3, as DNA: TGTGCCAGCCTCCCACCCTTCAGGGTCGGAAACACCATATATTTT. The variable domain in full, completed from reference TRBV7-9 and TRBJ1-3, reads DTGVSQNPRHKITKRGQNVTFRCDPISEHNRLYWYRQTLGQGPEFLTYFQNEAQLEKSRLLSDRFSAERPKGSFSTLEIQRTEQGDSAMYLCASLPPFRVGNTIYFGEGSWLTVV.

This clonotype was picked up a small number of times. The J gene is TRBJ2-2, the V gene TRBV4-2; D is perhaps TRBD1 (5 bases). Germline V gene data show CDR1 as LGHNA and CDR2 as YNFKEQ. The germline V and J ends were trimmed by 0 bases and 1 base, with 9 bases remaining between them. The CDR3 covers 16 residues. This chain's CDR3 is CASSQEAGQNTGELFF. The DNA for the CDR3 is TGTGCCAGCAGCCAAGAGGCCGGACAGAACACCGGGGAGCTGTTTTTT.